This T cell receptor beta chain is drawn from a study of T cell responses to AZD1222 COVID-19 vaccine. Study-level results: Two AZD1222 administrations were followed by greater Spike-specific TCR breadth and depth. CD4 TCRs associated with vaccination spanned spike, dominating at 160-218 and 743-854. The study reported that nearly half of spike-specific TCRs target unmutated variant regions.

The repertoire was sequenced with immunoSEQ multiplex PCR; TCRdb's copy has only in-frame clones and lacks some. The table has 75,000 to 85,000 clones, 70% to 80% seen once. The CDR3 totals 14 residues. CDR1 is ENHRY, CDR2 SYGVKD, per germline. The trim removed 4 bases at V and 2 bases at J, leaving 4 bases unmatched. In its sample, this clone was seen a few times. Its antigen remains unidentified. The sequencing used peripheral blood, collected 28 days after the second dose of the MenACWY control vaccine. J is TRBJ1-1 and V is TRBV10-3; TRBD1 aligns across 7 bases. The TCR originated in an adult who received the MenACWY meningococcal vaccine as a control. CDR3 sequence reads: CAISGGTANTEAFF. The CDR3 region has the DNA TGTGCCATCAGTGGGGGGACAGCTAACACTGAAGCTTTCTTT.